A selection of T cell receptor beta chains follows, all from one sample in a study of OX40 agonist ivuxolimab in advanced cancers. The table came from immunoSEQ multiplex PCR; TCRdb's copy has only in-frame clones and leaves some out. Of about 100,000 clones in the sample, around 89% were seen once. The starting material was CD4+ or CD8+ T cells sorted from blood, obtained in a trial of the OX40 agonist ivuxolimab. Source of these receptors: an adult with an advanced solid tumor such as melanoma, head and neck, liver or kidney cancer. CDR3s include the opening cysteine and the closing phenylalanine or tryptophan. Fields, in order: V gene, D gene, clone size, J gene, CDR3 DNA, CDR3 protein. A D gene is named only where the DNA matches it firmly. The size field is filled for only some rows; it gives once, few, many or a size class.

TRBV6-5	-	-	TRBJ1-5	TGTGCCAGCAGTGTTAATAGCAATCAGCCCCAGCATTTT	CASSVNSNQPQHF
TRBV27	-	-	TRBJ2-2	TGTGCCAGCAGTTTATTACAGACCGGGGTCACCGGGGAGCTGTTTTTT	CASSLLQTGVTGELFF
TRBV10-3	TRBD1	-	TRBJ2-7	TGTGCCATCAACCTACGACAGGGGAGCTCCTACGAGCAGTACTTC	CAINLRQGSSYEQYF
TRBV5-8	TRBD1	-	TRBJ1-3	TGTGCCAGCAGCCTCGGACAGGGGACTGGAAACACCATATATTTT	CASSLGQGTGNTIYF
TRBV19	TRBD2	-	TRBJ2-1	TGTGCCAGTATGGCGCGGACTAGCGGGCCGAGCTCCTACAATGAGCAGTTCTTC	CASMARTSGPSSYNEQFF
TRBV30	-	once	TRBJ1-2	TGTGCCTGGACAGGGGTCGCGGCTATGGGCTACACCTTC	CAWTGVAAMGYTF
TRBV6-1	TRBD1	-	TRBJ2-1	TGTGCCAGCAGTGAATGGGGACAGGCGGCCAATGAGCAGTTCTTC	CASSEWGQAANEQFF
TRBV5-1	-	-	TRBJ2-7	TGCGCCAGCAGACGAGACAGGACCTACGAGCAGTACTTC	CASRRDRTYEQYF
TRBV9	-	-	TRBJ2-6	TGTGCCAGCAGCGTAGGCCCTCGCCCAACTGGGGCCAACGTCCTGACTTTC	CASSVGPRPTGANVLTF
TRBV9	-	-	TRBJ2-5	TGTGCCAGCAGCGCAACAGGGGAGGGATGGGAGACCCAGTACTTC	CASSATGEGWETQYF
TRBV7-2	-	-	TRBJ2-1	TGTGCCAGCAGCTTAGGGGGACAATTCTACAATGAGCAGTTCTTC	CASSLGGQFYNEQFF
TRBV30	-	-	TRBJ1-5	TGTGCCTGGAGTGTACAGTCCCCACTACGCAATCAGCCCCAGCATTTT	CAWSVQSPLRNQPQHF
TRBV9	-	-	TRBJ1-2	TGTGCCAGCAGCGCTACCCGGGACTCCTATGGCTACACCTTC	CASSATRDSYGYTF
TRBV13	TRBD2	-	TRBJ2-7	TGTGCCAGCAGCTTAGTCCCCAGCGGGAGGTCCAGTTCCAACGAGCAGTACTTC	CASSLVPSGRSSSNEQYF
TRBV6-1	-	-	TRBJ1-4	TGTGCCAGCAGTGTTCTTGCAACTAATGAAAAACTGTTTTTT	CASSVLATNEKLFF
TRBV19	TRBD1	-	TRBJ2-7	TGTGCCAGTAGTACCGCCGGGACAGGATACGAGCAGTACTTC	CASSTAGTGYEQYF
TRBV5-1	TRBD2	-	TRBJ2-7	TGCGCCAGCAGCTGGGGCCTAGCGGGAGGGCCCTCCGAGCAGTACTTC	CASSWGLAGGPSEQYF
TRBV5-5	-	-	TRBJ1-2	TGTGCCAGCAGTGGGGGTTATGGCTACACCTTC	CASSGGYGYTF
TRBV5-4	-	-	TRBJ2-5	TGTGCCAGCAGCTTCTTTGGCGGCCAAGAGACCCAGTACTTC	CASSFFGGQETQYF
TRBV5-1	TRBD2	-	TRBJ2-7	TGCGCCAGCAGCTCTGGACTAGACAATACCTTCTCCTACGAGCAGTACTTC	CASSSGLDNTFSYEQYF
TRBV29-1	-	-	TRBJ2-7	TGCAGCGTTGAAGTTGGGAGGACGGGGGTTTACGAGCAGTACTTC	CSVEVGRTGVYEQYF
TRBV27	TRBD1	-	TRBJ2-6	TGTGCCAGCAGTTCCACAGGGGGCCGTGGGGCCAACGTCCTGACTTTC	CASSSTGGRGANVLTF
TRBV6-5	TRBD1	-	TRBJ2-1	TGTGCCAGCAGTTACTCGACAGGGGGCCCCTACAATGAGCAGTTCTTC	CASSYSTGGPYNEQFF
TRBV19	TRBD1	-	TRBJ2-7	TGTGCCAGTAGCCGGACAGGATCCTACGAGCAGTACTTC	CASSRTGSYEQYF
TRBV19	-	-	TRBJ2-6	TGTGCCAGTACCGAACTCCGGGCCGCGCTTTTGGGGGCCAACGTCCTGACTTTC	CASTELRAALLGANVLTF
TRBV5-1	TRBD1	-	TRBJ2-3	TGCGCCAGCAGCAAGGACAGGGGTGGAGATACGCAGTATTTT	CASSKDRGGDTQYF
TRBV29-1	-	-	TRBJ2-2	TGCAGCGTTGAAGGCATATCCCCCCCCGGGGAGCTGTTTTTT	CSVEGISPPGELFF
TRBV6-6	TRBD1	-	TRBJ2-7	TGTGCCAGCAGTTTCGACAGGGTACGGTACGAGCAGTACTTC	CASSFDRVRYEQYF
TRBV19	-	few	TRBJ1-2	TGTGCCAGTAGTGAGACAGGCGGCTACACCTTC	CASSETGGYTF
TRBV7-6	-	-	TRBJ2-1	TGTGCCAGCAGCTCAACAGCCCAGGGGAATGAGCAGTTCTTC	CASSSTAQGNEQFF
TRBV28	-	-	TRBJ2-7	TGTGCCAGCAGTCAAGACAGAATCACTAGCCCTATTCCCTACGAGCAGTACTTC	CASSQDRITSPIPYEQYF
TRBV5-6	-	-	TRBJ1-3	TGTGCCAGCAGCACGTTTGGAACAGGGCTCTCTGGAAACACCATATATTTT	CASSTFGTGLSGNTIYF
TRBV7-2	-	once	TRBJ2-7	TGTGCCAGCAGCTTAGTAGTTAGCGTTGCCCACGAGCAGTACTTC	CASSLVVSVAHEQYF
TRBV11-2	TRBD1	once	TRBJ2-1	TGTGCCAGCAGCTCGACGGGACAGGCCAATGAGCAGTTCTTC	CASSSTGQANEQFF
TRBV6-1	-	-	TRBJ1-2	TGTGCCAGCAGGACGACAATTGGGAATGGCTACACCTTC	CASRTTIGNGYTF
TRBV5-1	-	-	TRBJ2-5	TGCGCCAGCAGCGCACCGGGACAAAAAAGGCGAGAGACCCAGTACTTC	CASSAPGQKRRETQYF
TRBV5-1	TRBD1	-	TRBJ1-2	TGCGCCAGCTCCCCGACAGGGACGGATGGCTACACCTTC	CASSPTGTDGYTF
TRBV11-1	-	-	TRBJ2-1	TGTGCCAGCAGCGGCCGGCCAGGGGGCGGGAGCGATGAGCAGTTCTTC	CASSGRPGGGSDEQFF
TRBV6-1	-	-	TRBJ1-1	TGTGCCACCCGGATGGCCAGGGGTAACACTGAAGCTTTCTTT	CATRMARGNTEAFF
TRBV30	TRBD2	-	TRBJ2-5	TGTGCCTGGGCGGGGGAGTTGACCCAGTACTTC	CAWAGELTQYF
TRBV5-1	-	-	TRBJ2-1	TGCGCCAGCAGCTTGGTGGGCAGGGGAGTAGAGTTCTTC	CASSLVGRGVEFF
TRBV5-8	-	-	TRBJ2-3	TGTGCCAGCAGCTTGGGAGGGGCAAACACAGATACGCAGTATTTT	CASSLGGANTDTQYF
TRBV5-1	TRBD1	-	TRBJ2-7	TGCGCCAGCAGCCAGGGGACAGGGGTTCGGTACGAGCAGTACTTC	CASSQGTGVRYEQYF